This T cell receptor (beta chain) was identified in a study of identical twins. Template switching introduced a universal primer site, and the cDNA bore unique molecular identifiers. TCRdb independently ran MiXCR on the 5' RACE reads; one entry per CDR3 protein. The repertoire holds about 260,000 distinct CDR3 sequences, roughly 7% seen once, with roughly 3.7% in the top ten. Healthy Caucasians supplied all donations. Trimming removed 0 bases from V and 7 bases from J, with 12 bases in between. The CDR3 is made up of 15 amino acids. CDR1 is MGHRA, CDR2 YSYEKL, per germline. The sample was also reused in another study, on yellow fever vaccine responses in identical twins.

The chain carries TRBV4-1 and TRBJ2-2; perhaps TRBD2 as D (5 bases). Input material: memory (CD45RO+) T cells sorted from blood. This sequence originates from a woman aged 18-35 years in good health. CDR3 sequence (DNA): TGCGCCAGCAGCCAAGATCGGACTGGAGTCGGGGAGCTGTTTTTT. Translating gives CASSQDRTGVGELFF.